This T cell receptor (beta chain) was identified during a study of blood T cell repertoires in COVID-19. For the study at large: The study drew acute and convalescent COVID-19 samples from the United States, Italy and Spain.

Some clones are missing from TCRdb's copy, which holds only in-frame ones; the method was immunoSEQ multiplex PCR. The sample contains over 250,000 clones, roughly four fifths of which appear only once. Germline V gene data show CDR1 as SGHNT and CDR2 as YENEEA. CDR3 size: 17 residues. V was cut by 1 base and J by 0 bases, with 13 bases left in between. What was sequenced was peripheral blood. This clonotype was sampled from a woman in her forties or fifties who had recovered from COVID-19. The genes are TRBV11-3 and TRBJ2-1; the D gene is possibly TRBD2 (6 bases). CDR3 protein: CASSLAGVPRSYNEQFF. The CDR3 DNA is TGTGCCAGCAGCTTAGCGGGAGTCCCCCGCTCCTACAATGAGCAGTTCTTC.